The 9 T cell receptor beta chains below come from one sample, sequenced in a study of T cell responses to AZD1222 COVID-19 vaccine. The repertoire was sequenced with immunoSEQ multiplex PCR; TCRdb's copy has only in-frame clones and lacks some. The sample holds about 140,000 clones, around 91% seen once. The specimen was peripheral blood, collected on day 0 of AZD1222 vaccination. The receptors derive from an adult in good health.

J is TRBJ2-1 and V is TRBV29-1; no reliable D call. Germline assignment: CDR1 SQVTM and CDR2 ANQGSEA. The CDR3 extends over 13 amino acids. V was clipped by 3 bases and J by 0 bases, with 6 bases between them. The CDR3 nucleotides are TGCAGCGTTGACCTAGACTCCTACAATGAGCAGTTCTTC. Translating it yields CSVDLDSYNEQFF.

The CDR3 coding sequence is TGTGCCAGCACCTCTGACTCCTCCGAGAGCAATCAGCCCCAGCATTTT. Translated: CASTSDSSESNQPQHF. The genes are TRBV11-2 and TRBJ1-5; the D is unclear. CDR3 length: 16 amino acids. Germline V CDR1 and CDR2: SGHAT, FQNNGV. V was trimmed by 7 bases and J by 1 base, leaving 17 bases between them.

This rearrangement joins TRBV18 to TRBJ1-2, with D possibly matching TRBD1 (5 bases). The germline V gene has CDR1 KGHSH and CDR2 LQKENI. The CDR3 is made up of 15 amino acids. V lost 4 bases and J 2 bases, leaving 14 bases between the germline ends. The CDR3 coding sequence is TGTGCCAGCTCACTTTCCGGGGACGCCAACTATGGCTACACCTTC. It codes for CASSLSGDANYGYTF.

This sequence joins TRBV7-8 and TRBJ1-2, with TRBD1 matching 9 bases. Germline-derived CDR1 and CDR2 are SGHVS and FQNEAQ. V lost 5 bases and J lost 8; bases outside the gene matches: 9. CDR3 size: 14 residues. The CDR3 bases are TGTGCCAGCAGCCCCTCACAGGGGGCGGAAGGCTACACCTTC. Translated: CASSPSQGAEGYTF.

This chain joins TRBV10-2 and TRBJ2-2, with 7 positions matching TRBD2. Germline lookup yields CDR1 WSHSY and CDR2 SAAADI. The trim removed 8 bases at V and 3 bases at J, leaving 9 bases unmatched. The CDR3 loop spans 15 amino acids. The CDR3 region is CASQASGTHTGELFF. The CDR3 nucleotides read TGCGCCAGCCAGGCTAGCGGAACACACACCGGGGAGCTGTTTTTT.

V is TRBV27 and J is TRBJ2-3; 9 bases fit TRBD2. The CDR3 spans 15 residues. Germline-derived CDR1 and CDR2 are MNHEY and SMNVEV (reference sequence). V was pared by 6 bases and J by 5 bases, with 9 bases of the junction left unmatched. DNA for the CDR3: TGTGCCAGCAGCCGCGGTGCGGGAGGGGGAGATACGCAGTATTTT. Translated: CASSRGAGGGDTQYF.

CDR3: CASSTNRGEGYTF. Here the CDR3 DNA reads TGTGCCAGCTCAACAAACAGGGGTGAGGGCTACACCTTC. The V call is TRBV18, the J call TRBJ1-2; the match to TRBD1 covers 7 bases. This CDR3 has 13 amino acids. CDR1 and CDR2 (germline): KGHSH, LQKENI. J gave up 8 bases and V 5 bases, and 8 bases lay outside the gene matches. Combining the CDR3 with reference TRBV18 and TRBJ1-2 gives the whole variable domain NAGVMQNPRHLVRRRGQEARLRCSPMKGHSHVYWYRQLPEEGLKFMVYLQKENIIDESGMPKERFSAEFPKEGPSILRIQQVVRGDSAAYFCASSTNRGEGYTFGSGTRLTVV.

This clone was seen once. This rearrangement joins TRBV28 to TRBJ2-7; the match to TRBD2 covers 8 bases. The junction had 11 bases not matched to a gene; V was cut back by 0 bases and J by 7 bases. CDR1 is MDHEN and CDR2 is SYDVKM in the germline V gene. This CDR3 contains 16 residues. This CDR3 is CASSLWTSARKGEQYF. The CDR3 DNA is TGTGCCAGCAGTTTATGGACTAGCGCCCGCAAAGGGGAGCAGTACTTC.

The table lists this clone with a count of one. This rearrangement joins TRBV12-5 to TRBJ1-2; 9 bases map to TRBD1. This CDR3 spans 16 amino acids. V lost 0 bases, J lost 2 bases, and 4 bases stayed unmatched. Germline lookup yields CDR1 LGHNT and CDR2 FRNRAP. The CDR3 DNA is TGTGCTAGTGGTTTGGTTCTAGGACAGGGGAACTATGGCTACACCTTC. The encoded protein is CASGLVLGQGNYGYTF.